This T cell receptor (beta chain) appears in the sequencing data of a study of blood T cells in healthy people across ages. Looked up from germline, CDR1 is LNHNV and CDR2 is YYDKDF (reference sequence). The CDR3 loop spans 15 amino acids. With 2 bases clipped from V and 2 bases from J, the junction kept 6 bases outside the gene matches. A note on this clonotype: The antigen is not known.

Study outcomes and limitations: Percentage of naive T cells showed a strong correlation with TCR beta diversity. In older individuals, TCR beta diversity per million T cells was lower, falling roughly linearly with age.

The second PCR ran about 6 to 12 cycles with a sample-barcoded 5' primer and J-beta primers. TCRdb reprocessed the 5' RACE reads with MiXCR, giving one entry per CDR3 protein. This sample yields about 720,000 distinct CDR3 sequences, of which 22% are seen a single time; roughly a fifth belongs to the top ten. The chain carries TRBV15 and TRBJ2-7, with 7 bases aligning to TRBD1. Sequencing was carried out using blood. The receptor comes from an older man in good health. The DNA for the CDR3 is TGTGCCACCAGCAGATCCCGGGACAGACCCTACGAGCAGTACTTC. It yields the protein CATSRSRDRPYEQYF.